Below, 27 T cell receptor beta chains from the same sample are listed, as sequenced in a study of vaccination and CD4 T cells after COVID-19. Antigen specificity for these receptors is unknown. Described time point: late sampling 161 to 241 days after vaccination in a few convalescent patients. Treatment defined: approximately nine-day PBMC culture with coronavirus spike peptide pools or control peptides (ViraFEST assay). With the Oncomine TCR Beta short-read assay, DNA from cultured CD4+ T cells was sequenced. TCRdb passed the PCR reads through MiXCR, listing each CDR3 protein once. The sample carries 15,000 to 20,000 distinct CDR3 sequences, under 65% recorded once. Sequencing used CD4+ T cells from blood, cultured in vitro, obtained about 7 months after SARS-CoV-2 vaccination. The receptors stem from a human donor who had recovered from COVID-19.

This clonotype was recorded a few times. The genes are TRBV7-8 and TRBJ1-5; D remains ambiguous. Germline loops: CDR1 SGHVS, CDR2 FQNEAQ. V lost 1 base, J lost 7 bases, and 8 bases lay in between. The CDR3 totals 13 residues. The CDR3 loop reads CASSLETAQPQHF. In DNA, the CDR3 is TGTGCCAGCAGCTTAGAAACGGCCCAGCCCCAGCATTTT.

V usage is TRBV6-5 and J usage is TRBJ1-6, with a tentative D call TRBD1 (6 bases). V lost 4 bases and J 8 bases, leaving 12 bases between the germline ends. This CDR3 comprises 14 residues. CDR1 and CDR2 (germline): MNHEY, SVGAGI. The CDR3 sequence is CASSSRGRDSPLHF. CDR3 bases: TGTGCCAGCAGTTCCAGGGGAAGGGATTCACCCCTCCACTTT.

CDR3 in DNA: TGTGCCAGCAGCACGCAATTGGGCCCGACAGGAACTAACTATGGCTACACCTTC. It translates to CASSTQLGPTGTNYGYTF. This chain uses TRBV7-2 with TRBJ1-2, with D possibly being TRBD1 (6 bases). Deletions cut 5 bases from V and 0 bases from J, with 22 bases between. Germline V gene sequence: CDR1 SGHTA, CDR2 FQGNSA. This CDR3 has 18 residues.

This clonotype was seen a few times. The CDR3 coding sequence is TGTGCCAGCAGCCGGTCCGGGACCCAGCGGGGCACAGATACGCAGTATTTT. Translating it yields CASSRSGTQRGTDTQYF. The gene calls are TRBV7-3 and TRBJ2-3; a weak D match, TRBD2 (6 bases). Germline lookup yields CDR1 SGHTA and CDR2 FQGTGA. The V end was cut by 5 bases, the J end by 1 base, with 19 bases between. The CDR3 spans 17 residues.

The rearrangement links TRBV20-1 to TRBJ2-7; possible D gene TRBD1, 6 bases. The germline V and J ends were trimmed by 0 bases and 1 base, with 10 bases remaining between them. CDR3 size: 14 residues. Germline V gene sequence: CDR1 DFQATT, CDR2 SNEGSKA (reference sequence). The CDR3 nucleotides read TGCAGTGCTAGAGATACAGGGTCGTCCTACGAGCAGTACTTC. Translation: CSARDTGSSYEQYF.

The rearrangement joins TRBV20-1 to TRBJ2-1; the D is unclear. This CDR3 has 13 residues. In germline, CDR1 is DFQATT, CDR2 SNEGSKA (reference sequence). Trimming removed 3 bases from V and 7 bases from J, with 13 bases in between. The CDR3 DNA reads as TGCAGTGCTAGGCGTTTTGGAGTGAATGAGCAGTTCTTC. This sequence encodes CSARRFGVNEQFF.

This chain uses TRBV4-2 with TRBJ2-3; D remains ambiguous. The CDR3 consists of 17 residues. Germline-derived CDR1 and CDR2 are LGHNA and YNFKEQ. Trimming stripped 0 bases from V and 0 bases from J, with 13 bases between. CDR3 protein: CASSQDPTAASTDTQYF. The CDR3 bases are TGTGCCAGCAGCCAAGATCCGACGGCAGCTAGCACAGATACGCAGTATTTT.

In its sample, this clonotype was seen a few times. The V call is TRBV11-3, the J call TRBJ2-7; D call uncertain. V was pared by 0 bases and J by 6 bases, with 6 bases between. The CDR3 is 12 amino acids. Germline V lookup: CDR1 SGHNT, CDR2 YENEEA. CDR3 residues: CASSLDPLEQYF. CDR3 sequence (DNA): TGTGCCAGCAGCTTAGACCCCCTCGAGCAGTACTTC.

The chain is built from TRBV23-1 and TRBJ2-2, with a weak D call TRBD1 (6 bases). TRBV23-1 belongs to the ORF category, with a function that is uncertain. Trimming shortened V by 6 bases and J by 2 bases, and 10 bases separated the two germline ends. The CDR3 consists of 14 residues. The CDR3 DNA sequence: TGCGCCAGCAGGCGACAGGCAAACACCGGGGAGCTGTTTTTT. This translates into CASRRQANTGELFF.

The chain employs TRBV7-8 and TRBJ2-1, with D hard to call. Deletions cut 4 bases from V and 2 bases from J, with 6 bases between. Germline V lookup: CDR1 SGHVS, CDR2 FQNEAQ. This CDR3 has 13 residues. The CDR3 sequence: CASSSDTYNEQFF. In DNA form, the CDR3 reads TGTGCCAGCAGCTCTGACACCTACAATGAGCAGTTCTTC.

The rearrangement joins TRBV11-3 to TRBJ2-1; D gene uncertain. The CDR3 consists of 16 residues. CDR1 and CDR2 (germline): SGHNT, YENEEA. V was shortened by 5 bases and J by 5 bases, with 19 bases between the two germline ends. CDR3 DNA sequence: TGTGCCAGCAGCCCTACCTGGGGTCAGACCCACAATGAGCAGTTCTTC. This encodes CASSPTWGQTHNEQFF.

The rearrangement uses TRBV20-1 and TRBJ1-6, with D unclear. V was trimmed by 0 bases and J by 11 bases, leaving 8 bases between them. This CDR3 comprises 12 residues. Germline lookup yields CDR1 DFQATT and CDR2 SNEGSKA (reference sequence). The CDR3 is CSARDREPPLHF. CDR3 coding DNA: TGCAGTGCTAGAGATCGAGAGCCACCCCTCCACTTT.

This clonotype has only a few counts. This chain connects TRBV7-9 to TRBJ1-1; no firm D call. V was pared by 5 bases and J by 3 bases, with 13 bases between. This CDR3 comprises 14 residues. Looked up from germline, CDR1 is SEHNR and CDR2 is FQNEAQ (reference sequence). CDR3 DNA: TGTGCCAGCAGCAGACGAGATAGGGACACTGAAGCTTTCTTT. Translation: CASSRRDRDTEAFF.

The rearrangement uses TRBV24-1 and TRBJ2-5; possibly TRBD1 for D (5 bases). CDR3 length: 16 residues. The V end lost 3 bases, the J end lost 4 bases, and 17 bases lay between the germline ends. Per the germline V gene, CDR1 is KGHDR and CDR2 is SFDVKD. In DNA form, the CDR3 reads TGTGCCACCAGTGATCCGGCCCAGGGCCCGGTAGAGACCCAGTACTTC. Residues: CATSDPAQGPVETQYF.

The chain is built from TRBV19 and TRBJ2-5; D gene uncertain. The length of the CDR3 is 15 residues. Germline V lookup: CDR1 LNHDA, CDR2 SQIVND (reference sequence). V was clipped by 5 bases and J by 5 bases, with 18 bases between them. CDR3 sequence (DNA): TGTGCCAGTAGTTCAACAAGCTACGCCCGGGAGACCCAGTACTTC. Translation: CASSSTSYARETQYF.

This clonotype occurred once. The chain has TRBV18 and TRBJ2-1, with no clear D. Germline-derived CDR1 and CDR2 are KGHSH and LQKENI. V lost 2 bases to trimming and J lost 8 bases, with 4 bases between them. This CDR3 is 11 amino acids long. The CDR3 here is CASSPGYEQFF. The CDR3 DNA reads TGTGCCAGCTCACCAGGCTATGAGCAGTTCTTC.

This clonotype was seen only a few times. The V and J genes are TRBV24-1 and TRBJ2-3; 12 bases align to TRBD2. With 4 bases clipped from V and 4 bases from J, the junction kept 11 bases outside the gene matches. Germline V gene sequence: CDR1 KGHDR, CDR2 SFDVKD. The CDR3 totals 18 residues. DNA for the CDR3: TGTGCCACCAGTGACCCGGTCCTAGCGGGAGGGCATCCAGATACGCAGTATTTT. This encodes CATSDPVLAGGHPDTQYF.

The chain joins TRBV7-3 to TRBJ2-3; D unresolved. The CDR3 is 13 amino acids. Trimming stripped 3 bases from V and 9 bases from J, with 13 bases between. Per germline, CDR1 SGHTA and CDR2 FQGTGA. The CDR3 region is CASSFLTSDTQYF. In DNA, the CDR3 is TGTGCCAGCAGCTTCCTCACCTCCGACACGCAGTATTTT.

By share, this clonotype ranks as medium-sized. The chain uses TRBV20-1 and TRBJ1-3; 7 bases line up with TRBD1. The J segment lost 0 bases and the V segment lost 6 bases, leaving 8 bases of the junction unmatched. This CDR3 is 15 amino acids long. Germline-derived CDR1 and CDR2 are DFQATT and SNEGSKA (reference sequence). CDR3 sequence (DNA): TGCAGTGCCCCAGGGGGGGCCAGCTCTGGAAACACCATATATTTT. Translated: CSAPGGASSGNTIYF.

This sequence joins TRBV20-1 and TRBJ1-1; D remains ambiguous. The CDR3 is 12 residues long. V lost 2 bases, J lost 3 bases, and 7 bases lay in between. Germline V gene data show CDR1 as DFQATT and CDR2 as SNEGSKA (reference sequence). The CDR3, as DNA: TGCAGTGCTAGACGCATGTACACTGAAGCTTTCTTT. Protein sequence: CSARRMYTEAFF.

The chain is built from TRBV19 and TRBJ1-6; D gene ambiguous. The germline V and J ends were trimmed by 5 bases and 8 bases, with 10 bases remaining between them. The CDR3 sequence is 13 residues long. Germline CDR1 is LNHDA and CDR2 is SQIVND (reference sequence). The CDR3 nucleotides are TGTGCCAGTAGTTCGGAGCGGGATTCACCCCTCCACTTT. This codes for CASSSERDSPLHF.

The V gene is TRBV25-1, the J gene TRBJ1-1; 9 nucleotides align to TRBD1. Germline V gene sequence: CDR1 MGHDK, CDR2 SYGVNS. V lost 3 bases to trimming and J lost 1 base; unmatched junction nucleotides: 3. The CDR3 is made up of 15 amino acids. CDR3 sequence: CASSEPGQGNTEAFF. In DNA form, the CDR3 reads TGTGCCAGCAGTGAGCCGGGACAGGGGAACACTGAAGCTTTCTTT. The full variable domain, rest sourced from reference TRBV25-1 and TRBJ1-1, is EADIYQTPRYLVIGTGKKITLECSQTMGHDKMYWYQQDPGMELHLIHYSYGVNSTEKGDLSSESTVSRIRTEHFPLTLESARPSHTSQYLCASSEPGQGNTEAFFGQGTRLTVV.

The rearrangement uses TRBV19 and TRBJ1-5, with 8 nucleotides matching TRBD1. Germline CDR1 reads LNHDA; CDR2 reads SQIVND (reference sequence). The V segment lost 4 bases and the J segment 5 bases; nucleotides outside the gene matches: 4. The CDR3 length is 14 residues. The CDR3 sequence is CASSTSGGDQPQHF. The CDR3, as DNA: TGTGCCAGTAGTACCTCAGGGGGCGATCAGCCCCAGCATTTT.

This chain connects TRBV7-9 to TRBJ2-2; D is unclear. Germline CDR1 is SEHNR and CDR2 is FQNEAQ (reference sequence). Trimming left V 6 bases short and J 2 bases short, with 16 bases between. The CDR3 spans 16 residues. The CDR3 loop is CASRPIGSPNTGELFF. CDR3 bases: TGTGCCAGCAGGCCAATTGGTTCACCTAACACCGGGGAGCTGTTTTTT.

V gene TRBV11-3 combines with J gene TRBJ1-1; D gene unclear. Germline CDR1 is SGHNT and CDR2 is YENEEA. Trimming shortened V by 0 bases and J by 1 base, and 6 bases separated the two germline ends. CDR3 length: 14 residues. As DNA, the CDR3 is TGTGCCAGCAGCTTAGAACAGACGAACACTGAAGCTTTCTTT. Its protein is CASSLEQTNTEAFF. The whole variable domain, remainder taken from reference TRBV11-3 and TRBJ1-1, is EAGVVQSPRYKIIEKKQPVAFWCNPISGHNTLYWYLQNLGQGPELLIRYENEEAVDDSQLPKDRFSAERLKGVDSTLKIQPAELGDSAVYLCASSLEQTNTEAFFGQGTRLTVV.

The sample holds a few counts of this clonotype. The chain is built from TRBV20-1 and TRBJ1-3; D is uncertain. The CDR3 runs to 14 residues. The V gene's germline CDR1 is DFQATT and CDR2 SNEGSKA (reference sequence). Trimming cost V 4 bases and J 1 base, with 11 bases left between them. CDR3 bases: TGCAGTGCTATTGATGGGCCATCTGGAAACACCATATATTTT. It codes for CSAIDGPSGNTIYF.

This clonotype was counted a few times. This chain joins TRBV7-9 and TRBJ2-7; D not certain. This CDR3 comprises 13 residues. Germline CDR1 is SEHNR and CDR2 is FQNEAQ (reference sequence). The ends were cut back, 5 bases at V and 11 bases at J, with 19 bases in the middle. CDR3 region: CASSASESGREYF. As DNA, the CDR3 is TGTGCCAGCAGCGCGAGTGAGTCTGGGCGAGAGTACTTC.